This T cell receptor (beta chain) appears in the sequencing data of a study of a mutant IDH1 vaccine in newly diagnosed glioma. Study details: First vaccine doses came 4-6 weeks after radiotherapy alone, or with temozolomide cycles.

Deletions cut 0 bases from V and 4 bases from J, with 7 bases between. Germline CDR1 is SGHDT and CDR2 is YYEEEE. The CDR3 spans 13 residues. Time point described: week 5, during vaccination. Every vaccine dose comprised 300 ug of mutant IDH1 20-mer peptide plus topical imiquimod. Profiling relied on immunoSEQ multiplex PCR, and the TCRdb table lists in-frame clones only, not all of them. The sample records 50,000 to 70,000 clones, roughly 80% being singletons. Comment on this clone: Its antigen is undetermined. In the same sample, other DNA sequences code for this CDR3.

V usage is TRBV5-6 and J usage is TRBJ1-2; no firm D call. This sequence was found in a woman aged 18-35 years with glioma. Some clones in this sample may be carry-over from other donors' samples. The material sequenced was PBMCs, taken from a glioma patient whose treatment included an IDH1 peptide vaccine. This chain's CDR3 is CASSLAGSYGYTF. CDR3 bases: TGTGCCAGCAGCTTGGCGGGCAGCTATGGCTACACCTTC.